A single sample is the source of the 8 T cell receptor beta chains below, sequenced in a study of blood T cell repertoires in COVID-19. Repertoires were generated with immunoSEQ multiplex PCR, while TCRdb's copy carries only in-frame clones and drops some. The sample carries fewer than 350,000 clones, 85% recorded once. Sequenced input: PBMCs or T cells enriched from blood (not recorded which). The receptors derive from a woman younger than 45 who had been exposed to COVID-19.

The rearrangement joins TRBV7-2 to TRBJ1-4, with D possibly matching TRBD1 (6 bases). The ends were cut back, 4 bases at V and 8 bases at J, with 14 bases in the middle. The CDR3 runs 14 residues. Looked up from germline, CDR1 is SGHTA and CDR2 is FQGNSA. DNA for the CDR3: TGTGCCAGCAGCTCCGGGACAAGGAGGGAAAAACTGTTTTTT. Its protein is CASSSGTRREKLFF.

V is TRBV3-1 (or the pseudogene TRBV3-2) and J is TRBJ2-2, with 10 bases identical to TRBD2. Germline CDR1 reads LGHDT; CDR2 reads YNNKEL (reference sequence). This CDR3 is 16 amino acids long. V was pared by 2 bases and J by 5 bases, with 5 bases of the junction left unmatched. The CDR3 DNA reads TGTGCCAGCAGCCAAAAACCTAGCGGGAGAACCGGGGAGCTGTTTTTT. Its protein is CASSQKPSGRTGELFF.

The rearrangement links TRBV18 to TRBJ1-2, with unresolved D. The CDR3 has 12 amino acids. With 3 bases removed from V and 8 bases from J, the gap between germline ends came to 10 bases. The germline V gene has CDR1 KGHSH and CDR2 LQKENI. This CDR3 is CASSPSLVGYTF. The CDR3 DNA reads as TGTGCCAGCTCACCTTCTTTAGTGGGCTACACCTTC.

This CDR3 is CASSLGTSSGNTIYF. The CDR3 region has the DNA TGTGCCAGCAGCTTAGGCACCAGCTCTGGAAACACCATATATTTT. This rearrangement joins TRBV7-3 to TRBJ1-3; D not resolved. The germline gives CDR1 SGHTA, CDR2 FQGTGA. This CDR3 region has 15 residues. Between the trimmed V and J ends, which lost 2 bases and 0 bases, there was a span of 8 bases.

This chain joins TRBV19 and TRBJ1-1; D unclear. Germline CDR1 and CDR2: LNHDA and SQIVND (reference sequence). This CDR3 has 14 residues. V lost 2 bases to trimming and J lost 5 bases, with 12 bases between them. The CDR3 nucleotides read TGTGCCAGTAGTATATCCGGGGAAGCGACTGAAGCTTTCTTT. As protein: CASSISGEATEAFF. Variable domain in full (rest from reference TRBV19 and TRBJ1-1): DGGITQSPKYLFRKEGQNVTLSCEQNLNHDAMYWYRQDPGQGLRLIYYSQIVNDFQKGDIAEGYSVSREKKESFPLTVTSAQKNPTAFYLCASSISGEATEAFFGQGTRLTVV.

This sequence joins TRBV5-4 and TRBJ1-6; possible D gene TRBD1, 6 bases. Trimming stripped 0 bases from V and 7 bases from J, with 14 bases between. This CDR3 comprises 16 residues. Germline V gene lookup returns CDR1 SGHNT and CDR2 YYREEE (reference sequence). CDR3 sequence reads: CASSLVVGRGNSPLHF. CDR3 DNA: TGTGCCAGCAGCTTGGTCGTGGGCAGGGGAAATTCACCCCTCCACTTT.

V is TRBV12-3 or TRBV12-4 and J is TRBJ2-7, with D possibly being TRBD1 (6 bases). Trimming stripped 4 bases from V and 4 bases from J, with 8 bases between. The CDR3 contains 12 residues. For the CDR3, the DNA is TGTGCCAGCAGTTCAGGGGAATACGAGCAGTACTTC. Residues: CASSSGEYEQYF.

This sequence joins TRBV5-1 and TRBJ1-3; tentatively, D is TRBD1 (5 bases). Trimming cost V 4 bases and J 2 bases, with 10 bases left between them. Germline CDR1 reads SGHRS; CDR2 reads YFSETQ. This CDR3 is built from 14 residues. CDR3 nucleotide sequence: TGCGCCAGCAGCGAGGGGAGGGCTGGAAACACCATATATTTT. Translated, it gives CASSEGRAGNTIYF.